Presented here are 24 T cell receptor beta chains from one specimen sequenced in a study of T cell responses to AZD1222 COVID-19 vaccine. The method was immunoSEQ multiplex PCR; TCRdb's version includes in-frame clones alone and lacks a portion of them. The sample gives 90,000 to 120,000 clones, approximately 90% of which show up once; roughly 3% is in the top ten. The sequenced sample was peripheral blood, obtained on day 0 of MenACWY control vaccination. These receptors all come from an adult in good health.

The genes are TRBV28 and TRBJ2-7, with a possible D match to TRBD2 (7 bases). The CDR3 has 15 residues. Germline CDR1 and CDR2: MDHEN and SYDVKM. The ends were cut back, 3 bases at V and 6 bases at J, with 18 bases in the middle. The CDR3 DNA sequence: TGTGCCAGCAGTTTCCACGGGCAGGGGAGGGGCGAGCAGTACTTC. Amino acids: CASSFHGQGRGEQYF.

This chain joins TRBV4-2 and TRBJ1-3, with TRBD1 as a possible D gene (5 bases). Trimming shortened V by 4 bases and J by 4 bases, and 14 bases separated the two germline ends. The CDR3 covers 15 residues. Per the germline V gene, CDR1 is LGHNA and CDR2 is YNFKEQ. The CDR3 bases are TGTGCCAGCAGCCCACCGGGGGAGAAAGGAAACACCATATATTTT. It is translated as CASSPPGEKGNTIYF.

The gene calls are TRBV3-1 (or the pseudogene TRBV3-2) and TRBJ2-5, with D possibly matching TRBD1 (5 bases). Per germline, CDR1 LGHDT and CDR2 YNNKEL (reference sequence). The V and J ends lost 2 bases and 2 bases respectively, with 9 bases between them. CDR3 length equals 14 residues. The CDR3: CASSQFRDQETQYF. The CDR3, as DNA: TGTGCCAGCAGCCAATTCAGGGATCAAGAGACCCAGTACTTC.

V gene TRBV27 combines with J gene TRBJ2-7; no clear D gene. The CDR3 has 14 amino acids. V was trimmed by 0 bases and J by 5 bases, leaving 11 bases between them. Looked up from germline, CDR1 is MNHEY and CDR2 is SMNVEV (reference sequence). CDR3 sequence: CASSLSGFSDEQYF. CDR3 bases: TGTGCCAGCAGTTTATCGGGGTTTTCTGACGAGCAGTACTTC.

The chain uses TRBV6-5 and TRBJ1-2; a possible D gene is TRBD1 (6 bases). Looked up from germline, CDR1 is MNHEY and CDR2 is SVGAGI. The CDR3 length is 13 residues. The V end was cut by 7 bases, the J end by 8 bases, with 17 bases between. Written as DNA, the CDR3 is TGTGCCAGCAAACCGGGGACAAGTGGCGGCTACACCTTC. Protein product: CASKPGTSGGYTF.

This chain joins TRBV9 and TRBJ2-3, with 7 positions matching TRBD2. J gave up 1 base and V 0 bases, and 2 bases lay outside the gene matches. The germline CDR1 and CDR2 sequences are SGDLS and YYNGEE. This CDR3 has 15 residues. CDR3 bases: TGTGCCAGCAGCGTAGGGCTAGCGGGCACAGATACGCAGTATTTT. Translating gives CASSVGLAGTDTQYF.

The rearrangement links TRBV13 to TRBJ1-3, with D unresolved. CDR3 length equals 16 residues. The V end was cut by 5 bases, the J end by 0 bases, with 14 bases between. CDR1 is PRHDT, CDR2 FYEKMQ, per germline (reference sequence). CDR3 in amino acids: CASSPREGISGNTIYF. Written as DNA, the CDR3 is TGTGCCAGCAGCCCCAGAGAGGGAATCTCTGGAAACACCATATATTTT. The full variable domain, completed using reference TRBV13 and TRBJ1-3, is AAGVIQSPRHLIKEKRETATLKCYPIPRHDTVYWYQQGPGQDPQFLISFYEKMQSDKGSIPDRFSAQQFSDYHSELNMSSLELGDSALYFCASSPREGISGNTIYFGEGSWLTVV.

The chain links TRBV6-5 to TRBJ1-6; 8 bases match TRBD1. The V gene end was trimmed by 5 bases and the J gene end by 7 bases; junction bases not matched to a gene: 1. Per germline, CDR1 MNHEY and CDR2 SVGAGI. There are 13 residues in the CDR3. Here the CDR3 DNA reads TGTGCCAGCAGTCGGACAGGGAATTCACCCCTCCACTTT. The encoded protein is CASSRTGNSPLHF.

The J gene is TRBJ2-7, the V gene TRBV28; D is possibly TRBD1 (5 bases). The CDR3 is 14 amino acids. Germline values: CDR1 MDHEN, CDR2 SYDVKM. Trimming took off 5 bases at V and 3 bases at J, with 14 bases between the two ends. The CDR3 DNA follows: TGTGCCAGCAGTCCCCCGACAGTATACTACGAGCAGTACTTC. This encodes CASSPPTVYYEQYF.

The gene calls are TRBV3-1 (or the pseudogene TRBV3-2) and TRBJ2-1; TRBD1 matches 8 bases. The CDR3 extends over 13 amino acids. The junction had 4 bases not matched to a gene; V was cut back by 5 bases and J by 7 bases. Per germline, CDR1 LGHDT and CDR2 YNNKEL (reference sequence). The CDR3 region has the DNA TGTGCCAGCAGCAACACAGGGGGTAATGAGCAGTTCTTC. Translation gives CASSNTGGNEQFF.

CDR3 DNA: TGTGCCAGCGGCGGACAGGGGGCTCCCCCCTATGGCTACACCTTC. Protein: CASGGQGAPPYGYTF. The chain couples TRBV7-9 to TRBJ1-2; 11 bases line up with TRBD1. The CDR3 is 15 residues long. Germline V gene sequence: CDR1 SEHNR, CDR2 FQNEAQ (reference sequence). The V and J ends lost 8 bases and 4 bases, in that order; junction bases with no gene match: 9.

CDR3 residues: CASSQGQGAYNEQFF. The CDR3 DNA reads as TGTGCCAGCAGCCAAGGACAGGGCGCCTACAATGAGCAGTTCTTC. This chain connects TRBV14 to TRBJ2-1; the match to TRBD1 covers 7 bases. With V trimmed by 1 base and J by 2 bases, 2 bases remained unmatched. From germline, CDR1 is SGHDN and CDR2 FVKESK. There are 15 residues in the CDR3.

The chain joins TRBV10-2 to TRBJ1-1, with 7 bases aligning to TRBD1. Losses at the gene ends were 8 bases for V and 1 base for J; bases not matched to a gene: 1. The CDR3 runs 12 residues. The germline CDR1 and CDR2 sequences are WSHSY and SAAADI. CDR3: CASGQENTEAFF. The CDR3 DNA sequence: TGCGCCAGCGGACAGGAGAACACTGAAGCTTTCTTT.

The V call is TRBV7-2, the J call TRBJ2-5; 9 bases align to TRBD2. The CDR3 is 14 residues long. The trim removed 1 base at V and 3 bases at J, leaving 0 bases unmatched. The germline gives CDR1 SGHTA, CDR2 FQGNSA. The CDR3 DNA reads as TGTGCCAGCAGCTTAGTAGCGGGGGAAGAGACCCAGTACTTC. It codes for CASSLVAGEETQYF.

V gene TRBV28 combines with J gene TRBJ1-5, with a weak D call TRBD1 (6 bases). CDR3 length equals 14 residues. V lost 5 bases and J 2 bases, leaving 10 bases between the germline ends. The germline gives CDR1 MDHEN, CDR2 SYDVKM. CDR3 in amino acids: CASSRPGGNQPQHF. The CDR3, as DNA: TGTGCCAGCAGTCGGCCAGGGGGCAATCAGCCCCAGCATTTT.

The gene calls are TRBV5-1 and TRBJ1-4; 8 nucleotides line up with TRBD1. V dropped 0 bases and J dropped 7; count of bases not matched to a gene: 5. The germline gives CDR1 SGHRS, CDR2 YFSETQ. The CDR3 covers 15 residues. The CDR3 bases are TGCGCCAGCAGCTTGGATGGACAGGGCGGTGAAAAACTGTTTTTT. This sequence encodes CASSLDGQGGEKLFF.

The chain combines TRBV6-6 with TRBJ1-1; D ambiguous. V lost 11 bases, J lost 0 bases, and 13 bases lay in between. The CDR3 consists of 13 residues. Germline lookup yields CDR1 MNHNY and CDR2 SVGAGI (reference sequence). As DNA, the CDR3 is TGTGCCGCGGAGGGCAGCTTGAACACTGAAGCTTTCTTT. Translating it yields CAAEGSLNTEAFF.

V usage is TRBV6-1 and J usage is TRBJ1-3; perhaps TRBD1 as D (6 bases). Trimming took off 2 bases at V and 2 bases at J, with 13 bases between the two ends. This CDR3 spans 16 amino acids. Germline V lookup: CDR1 MNHNS, CDR2 SASEGT. CDR3 in amino acids: CASSEPTTGPGNTIYF. As DNA, the CDR3 is TGTGCCAGCAGTGAACCGACAACAGGGCCTGGAAACACCATATATTTT.

V usage is TRBV25-1 and J usage is TRBJ1-4, with TRBD1 identical over 9 bases. Germline lookup yields CDR1 MGHDK and CDR2 SYGVNS. V shed 3 bases and J 6 bases; nucleotides not matched to a gene: 5. This CDR3 is built from 15 residues. CDR3 nucleotide sequence: TGTGCCAGCAGTGAGCCCGGGACAGGGCATGAAAAACTGTTTTTT. Its protein product is CASSEPGTGHEKLFF.

J is TRBJ2-7 and V is TRBV10-3; no reliable D call. CDR3 size: 11 residues. Deletions cut 2 bases from V and 8 bases from J, with 7 bases between. CDR1 and CDR2 (germline): ENHRY, SYGVKD. CDR3 loop: CAISEGSQQYF. The CDR3 DNA is TGTGCCATCAGTGAGGGCAGTCAGCAGTACTTC.

Written as DNA, the CDR3 is TGTGCCAGCAGCTTAGTGCTAGGGGGCGCGGGGGAGCAGTACTTC. Its translation is CASSLVLGGAGEQYF. The rearrangement uses TRBV7-2 and TRBJ2-7, with D possibly TRBD1 on 7 matching bases. The CDR3 covers 15 residues. V was shortened by 1 base and J by 7 bases, with 17 bases between the two germline ends. CDR1 is SGHTA and CDR2 is FQGNSA in the germline V gene.

The V call is TRBV29-1, the J call TRBJ2-6, with 7 nucleotides matching TRBD1. The trim removed 4 bases at V and 1 base at J, leaving 4 bases unmatched. The V gene's germline CDR1 is SQVTM and CDR2 ANQGSEA. The CDR3 loop spans 15 amino acids. The CDR3 protein is CSVGTGASGANVLTF. The CDR3 DNA sequence: TGCAGCGTTGGGACAGGCGCTTCTGGGGCCAACGTCCTGACTTTC.

The CDR3 DNA follows: TGTGCCAGTAGTATAGCTAGCGGGGGTACCTACGAGCAGTACTTC. This gives the protein CASSIASGGTYEQYF. V is TRBV19 and J is TRBJ2-7; the match to TRBD2 covers 10 bases. V shed 1 base, J shed 2 bases, and the junction held 2 bases outside the gene matches. CDR1 and CDR2 from the germline V gene are LNHDA and SQIVND (reference sequence). The CDR3 sequence is 15 residues long.

This clone was found once. The V and J genes are TRBV28 and TRBJ2-1, with 8 bases that match TRBD2. Germline CDR1 is MDHEN and CDR2 is SYDVKM. J lost 4 bases, V lost 6 bases, and 8 bases had no gene match. There are 15 residues in the CDR3. The CDR3 sequence is CASSSLAGRYNEQFF. The CDR3 bases are TGTGCCAGCAGCTCCCTAGCGGGTAGATACAATGAGCAGTTCTTC.